The clone carrying this T cell receptor (beta chain) has more than one count but fewer than ten. This specimen belongs to a study of metastatic and nonmetastatic thyroid tumors. TCRdb re-analyzed the PCR reads through MiXCR. The sample has fewer than 20,000 clones; about a fifth are singletons. Patients were all untreated before their thyroid surgery. CDR1 and CDR2 from the germline V gene are MNHNS and SASEGT. V gave up 2 bases and J gave up 13 bases; unmatched junction bases: 15. The CDR3 has 16 residues. Material: tumor tissue. The rearrangement uses TRBV6-1 and TRBJ2-1, with 9 bases matching TRBD2. This TCR was sampled from a female donor with papillary thyroid cancer or a benign thyroid nodule (not recorded which). Some clones in this sample may be carry-over from other donors' samples. As DNA, the CDR3 is TGTGCCAGCAGTGAAACGCGAGGGACTAGCTGGAGTTCACAGTTCTTC. Residues: CASSETRGTSWSSQFF.